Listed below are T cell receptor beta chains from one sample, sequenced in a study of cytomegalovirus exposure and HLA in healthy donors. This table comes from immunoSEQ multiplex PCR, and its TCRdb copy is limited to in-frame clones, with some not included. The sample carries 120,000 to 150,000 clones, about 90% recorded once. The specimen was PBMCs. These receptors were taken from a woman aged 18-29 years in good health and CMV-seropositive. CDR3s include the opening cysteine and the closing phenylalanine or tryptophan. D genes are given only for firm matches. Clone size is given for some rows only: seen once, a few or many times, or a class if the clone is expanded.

CDR3aa: CASSSRVSTDTQYF; CDR3nt: TGCGCCAGCAGCTCGCGAGTCAGCACAGATACGCAGTATTTT; v_gene: TRBV5-1; j_gene: TRBJ2-3; abundance: .; d_gene: .
CDR3aa: CASSQEKLNSGNTIYF; CDR3nt: TGTGCCAGCAGCCAAGAGAAACTCAACTCTGGAAACACCATATATTTT; v_gene: TRBV4-2; j_gene: TRBJ1-3; abundance: .; d_gene: .
CDR3aa: CASSPRGGTNEKLFF; CDR3nt: TGTGCCAGCAGCCCCCGGGGAGGGACTAATGAAAAACTGTTTTTT; v_gene: TRBV27; j_gene: TRBJ1-4; abundance: .; d_gene: .
CDR3aa: CASSLATGPNNEKLFF; CDR3nt: TGTGCCAGCAGCTTAGCTACAGGACCTAATAATGAAAAACTGTTTTTT; v_gene: TRBV7-9; j_gene: TRBJ1-4; abundance: .; d_gene: .
CDR3aa: CASSYYRDREETQYF; CDR3nt: TGTGCCAGTAGTTACTACCGGGACAGGGAAGAGACCCAGTACTTC; v_gene: TRBV19; j_gene: TRBJ2-5; abundance: .; d_gene: TRBD1
CDR3aa: CASSVGQPMNTEAFF; CDR3nt: TGTGCCAGCAGTGTGGGACAGCCGATGAACACTGAAGCTTTCTTT; v_gene: TRBV2; j_gene: TRBJ1-1; abundance: .; d_gene: TRBD1
CDR3aa: CASVPDSIAGSPLHF; CDR3nt: TGTGCCAGCGTCCCGGACAGTATAGCAGGCTCACCCCTCCACTTT; v_gene: TRBV6-5; j_gene: TRBJ1-6; abundance: .; d_gene: .
CDR3aa: CASSQFGTGGPVETQYF; CDR3nt: TGCGCCAGCAGCCAATTTGGGACGGGAGGGCCAGTAGAGACCCAGTACTTC; v_gene: TRBV4-1; j_gene: TRBJ2-5; abundance: .; d_gene: TRBD2
CDR3aa: CASSLGGYEQYF; CDR3nt: TGTGCCAGCAGTTTGGGGGGCTACGAGCAGTACTTC; v_gene: TRBV27; j_gene: TRBJ2-7; abundance: few; d_gene: .
CDR3aa: CASSFRDRFAISYEQYF; CDR3nt: TGTGCCAGCAGCTTCCGGGACAGGTTCGCGATCTCCTACGAGCAGTACTTC; v_gene: TRBV2; j_gene: TRBJ2-7; abundance: .; d_gene: TRBD1
CDR3aa: CASSLGGVGEQFF; CDR3nt: TGTGCCAGCAGCTTAGGAGGCGTGGGTGAGCAGTTCTTC; v_gene: TRBV7-2; j_gene: TRBJ2-1; abundance: .; d_gene: .
CDR3aa: CASSPIAGDEQYF; CDR3nt: TGCGCCAGCAGCCCCATAGCAGGGGACGAGCAGTACTTC; v_gene: TRBV4-3; j_gene: TRBJ2-7; abundance: .; d_gene: .
CDR3aa: CASSSDSSYEQYF; CDR3nt: TGTGCCAGCAGCTCAGACAGTTCCTACGAGCAGTACTTC; v_gene: TRBV7-3; j_gene: TRBJ2-7; abundance: .; d_gene: .
CDR3aa: CASAPTGQGYNEQFF; CDR3nt: TGCGCCAGCGCGCCGACGGGACAGGGTTACAATGAGCAGTTCTTC; v_gene: TRBV5-1; j_gene: TRBJ2-1; abundance: .; d_gene: TRBD1
CDR3aa: CASGVENTEAFF; CDR3nt: TGTGCCTCCGGGGTGGAGAACACTGAAGCTTTCTTT; v_gene: TRBV19; j_gene: TRBJ1-1; abundance: .; d_gene: .
CDR3aa: CASSLQSEKLFF; CDR3nt: TGTGCCAGCAGTTTACAATCTGAAAAACTGTTTTTT; v_gene: TRBV28; j_gene: TRBJ1-4; abundance: .; d_gene: .
CDR3aa: CASSSSGTGSYEQYF; CDR3nt: TGTGCCAGCAGTTCTTCCGGGACAGGGTCCTACGAGCAGTACTTC; v_gene: TRBV28; j_gene: TRBJ2-7; abundance: .; d_gene: TRBD1
CDR3aa: CASTGTGGGYEQYF; CDR3nt: TGTGCCAGCACCGGGACAGGGGGCGGCTACGAGCAGTACTTC; v_gene: TRBV6-1; j_gene: TRBJ2-7; abundance: .; d_gene: TRBD1
CDR3aa: CASKGWGSNTEAFF; CDR3nt: TGTGCCAGCAAAGGATGGGGCAGTAACACTGAAGCTTTCTTT; v_gene: TRBV27; j_gene: TRBJ1-1; abundance: .; d_gene: .
CDR3aa: CASSYSNYGYTF; CDR3nt: TGTGCCAGCAGTTACAGCAACTATGGCTACACCTTC; v_gene: TRBV6-5; j_gene: TRBJ1-2; abundance: .; d_gene: .
CDR3aa: CASSLSDRRGDTQYF; CDR3nt: TGCGCCAGCAGCTTGAGTGACAGGAGAGGGGATACGCAGTATTTT; v_gene: TRBV5-1; j_gene: TRBJ2-3; abundance: .; d_gene: .
CDR3aa: CSAQKHRGLHF; CDR3nt: TGCAGTGCCCAAAAGCACAGGGGGCTTCATTTT; v_gene: TRBV20-1; j_gene: TRBJ1-5; abundance: .; d_gene: TRBD1
CDR3aa: CASSLALGAGTEAFF; CDR3nt: TGTGCCAGCAGCTTGGCCTTGGGGGCGGGCACTGAAGCTTTCTTT; v_gene: TRBV7-6; j_gene: TRBJ1-1; abundance: .; d_gene: .
CDR3aa: CASSLGQGMGELFF; CDR3nt: TGCGCCAGCAGCTTGGGACAAGGAATGGGGGAGCTGTTTTTT; v_gene: TRBV5-1; j_gene: TRBJ2-2; abundance: once; d_gene: .
CDR3aa: CSAGQDNEQFF; CDR3nt: TGCAGTGCAGGACAGGACAATGAGCAGTTCTTC; v_gene: TRBV20-1; j_gene: TRBJ2-1; abundance: .; d_gene: TRBD1
CDR3aa: CASSKAWEGTEAFF; CDR3nt: TGTGCCAGCAGTAAAGCCTGGGAGGGGACTGAAGCTTTCTTT; v_gene: TRBV6-5; j_gene: TRBJ1-1; abundance: .; d_gene: .
CDR3aa: CASSQTGEDSPLHF; CDR3nt: TGTGCCAGCAGCCAAACAGGGGAGGACTCACCCCTCCACTTT; v_gene: TRBV11-3; j_gene: TRBJ1-6; abundance: .; d_gene: TRBD1
CDR3aa: CASSPGGPEAFF; CDR3nt: TGCGCCAGCAGCCCCGGTGGGCCTGAAGCTTTCTTT; v_gene: TRBV10-2; j_gene: TRBJ1-1; abundance: .; d_gene: .
CDR3aa: CASSARWSSYEQYF; CDR3nt: TGTGCCAGCAGCGCCCGCTGGAGCTCCTACGAGCAGTACTTC; v_gene: TRBV7-9; j_gene: TRBJ2-7; abundance: .; d_gene: .
CDR3aa: CASSPGVRETQYF; CDR3nt: TGTGCCAGCAGCCCAGGGGTTCGGGAGACCCAGTACTTC; v_gene: TRBV11-2; j_gene: TRBJ2-5; abundance: .; d_gene: .
CDR3aa: CASAEPQGYEQYF; CDR3nt: TGTGCCAGTGCGGAACCACAGGGGTACGAGCAGTACTTC; v_gene: TRBV19; j_gene: TRBJ2-7; abundance: .; d_gene: TRBD1
CDR3aa: CASSLTGSGNTIYF; CDR3nt: TGCGCCAGCAGCCTGACAGGGTCTGGAAACACCATATATTTT; v_gene: TRBV5-1; j_gene: TRBJ1-3; abundance: .; d_gene: TRBD1
CDR3aa: CASSESGTYEQYF; CDR3nt: TGTGCCAGCAGTGAAAGCGGTACCTACGAGCAGTACTTC; v_gene: TRBV2; j_gene: TRBJ2-7; abundance: .; d_gene: .
CDR3aa: CASILTLGQDYGYTF; CDR3nt: TGTGCCAGCATCCTCACGCTGGGGCAGGATTATGGCTACACCTTC; v_gene: TRBV11-3; j_gene: TRBJ1-2; abundance: .; d_gene: .
CDR3aa: CATSLSLAGGTTAF; CDR3nt: TGTGCCACCTCGCTGTCACTAGCGGGGGGCACTACCGCCTTC; v_gene: TRBV28; j_gene: TRBJ2-7; abundance: .; d_gene: TRBD2
CDR3aa: CASSLDYAQYF; CDR3nt: TGTGCCAGCAGCTTGGATTATGCGCAGTATTTT; v_gene: TRBV5-6; j_gene: TRBJ2-3; abundance: .; d_gene: .
CDR3aa: CAWRDQGFTEAFF; CDR3nt: TGTGCCTGGAGGGATCAGGGGTTCACTGAAGCTTTCTTT; v_gene: TRBV30; j_gene: TRBJ1-1; abundance: .; d_gene: .
CDR3aa: CASRLQGSNSPLHF; CDR3nt: TGTGCCAGCAGGCTACAGGGGAGTAATTCACCCCTCCACTTT; v_gene: TRBV11-2; j_gene: TRBJ1-6; abundance: .; d_gene: TRBD1
CDR3aa: CATSRATDQPQHF; CDR3nt: TGTGCCACCAGCAGAGCAACGGATCAGCCCCAGCATTTT; v_gene: TRBV15; j_gene: TRBJ1-5; abundance: few; d_gene: .
CDR3aa: CASSLGTSGRIAAKNIQYF; CDR3nt: TGTGCCAGCAGCTTAGGGACTAGCGGGAGGATAGCGGCCAAAAACATTCAGTACTTC; v_gene: TRBV7-8; j_gene: TRBJ2-4; abundance: .; d_gene: TRBD2
CDR3aa: CASSLPGQYEQYF; CDR3nt: TGTGCCAGCAGCTTGCCGGGACAATACGAGCAGTACTTC; v_gene: TRBV5-4; j_gene: TRBJ2-7; abundance: .; d_gene: .
CDR3aa: CASSSTDYGYTF; CDR3nt: TGTGCCAGTAGTAGCACAGACTATGGCTACACCTTC; v_gene: TRBV19; j_gene: TRBJ1-2; abundance: .; d_gene: .
CDR3aa: CASSKDTIAEQYF; CDR3nt: TGTGCCAGCAGCAAGGACACTATAGCCGAGCAGTACTTC; v_gene: TRBV7-2; j_gene: TRBJ2-7; abundance: .; d_gene: .
CDR3aa: CASSHSGAYEQYF; CDR3nt: TGTGCCAGCAGCCATAGCGGGGCCTACGAGCAGTACTTC; v_gene: TRBV7-2; j_gene: TRBJ2-7; abundance: .; d_gene: TRBD2
CDR3aa: CASSLALASQETQYF; CDR3nt: TGTGCCAGCAGCTTGGCCCTGGCCAGTCAAGAGACCCAGTACTTC; v_gene: TRBV5-6; j_gene: TRBJ2-5; abundance: .; d_gene: .
CDR3aa: CASSTSRRGYYGYTF; CDR3nt: TGTGCCAGTAGTACCAGTAGGAGGGGTTACTATGGCTACACCTTC; v_gene: TRBV19; j_gene: TRBJ1-2; abundance: .; d_gene: .
CDR3aa: CASSPGRVSYEQYF; CDR3nt: TGTGCCAGCAGCCCGGGGAGGGTATCCTACGAGCAGTACTTC; v_gene: TRBV7-9; j_gene: TRBJ2-7; abundance: .; d_gene: TRBD2
CDR3aa: CASSNRVQGTGELFF; CDR3nt: TGTGCCAGCAGCAACCGGGTCCAAGGCACCGGGGAGCTGTTTTTT; v_gene: TRBV7-3; j_gene: TRBJ2-2; abundance: .; d_gene: .
CDR3aa: CASSFGQGYNEQFF; CDR3nt: TGTGCCAGCAGCTTCGGACAGGGGTACAATGAGCAGTTCTTC; v_gene: TRBV7-3; j_gene: TRBJ2-1; abundance: .; d_gene: TRBD1
CDR3aa: CASSQGVRGGQPQHF; CDR3nt: TGCGCCAGCAGCCAAGGGGTCCGAGGGGGTCAGCCCCAGCATTTT; v_gene: TRBV4-3; j_gene: TRBJ1-5; abundance: .; d_gene: .
CDR3aa: CASSPPTGSGNTIYF; CDR3nt: TGTGCCAGCAGTCCCCCGACAGGCTCTGGAAACACCATATATTTT; v_gene: TRBV6-6; j_gene: TRBJ1-3; abundance: once; d_gene: .
CDR3aa: CASSLNRVDTEAFF; CDR3nt: TGCGCCAGCAGCTTGAACAGGGTGGACACTGAAGCTTTCTTT; v_gene: TRBV5-1; j_gene: TRBJ1-1; abundance: .; d_gene: .
CDR3aa: CASTRGLAESDTQYF; CDR3nt: TGTGCCAGTACACGGGGACTAGCAGAATCGGATACGCAGTATTTT; v_gene: TRBV27; j_gene: TRBJ2-3; abundance: .; d_gene: TRBD2
CDR3aa: CSVSQGATLNEQFF; CDR3nt: TGCAGCGTATCACAGGGGGCTACCCTTAATGAGCAGTTCTTC; v_gene: TRBV29-1; j_gene: TRBJ2-1; abundance: .; d_gene: TRBD1
CDR3aa: CASSLETGGRTDTQYF; CDR3nt: TGTGCCAGCAGCTTAGAAACGGGGGGACGCACAGATACGCAGTATTTT; v_gene: TRBV7-6; j_gene: TRBJ2-3; abundance: .; d_gene: TRBD2